This T cell receptor beta chain emerged from a study of chemoradiotherapy in HPV16-positive cancers. For the study at large: Functional T-cell assays on a couple of HPV16-positive patients' cells defined candidate HPV-specific clones and common TCR motifs.

Generated by immunoSEQ multiplex PCR, the TCRdb table keeps only in-frame clones and is missing some. The sample has roughly 5,000 clones; 87% are singletons. Between the trimmed V and J ends, which lost 5 bases and 0 bases, there was a span of 9 bases. The CDR3 is 14 residues long. Germline loops: CDR1 LNHDA, CDR2 SQIVND (reference sequence). This sequence joins TRBV19 and TRBJ2-3; D is possibly TRBD1 or TRBD2 (5 bases each). This specimen was tumor tissue, taken from a patient who underwent chemoradiotherapy. The clonotype was recovered from a human donor with HPV-associated anogenital cancer. The CDR3 nucleotides are TGTGCCAGTAGTGCCTGGGACAGCACAGATACGCAGTATTTT. It translates to CASSAWDSTDTQYF. Filled out from reference TRBV19 and TRBJ2-3, the complete variable domain reads DGGITQSPKYLFRKEGQNVTLSCEQNLNHDAMYWYRQDPGQGLRLIYYSQIVNDFQKGDIAEGYSVSREKKESFPLTVTSAQKNPTAFYLCASSAWDSTDTQYFGPGTRLTVL.